The 7 T cell receptor beta chains below were found in one sample sequenced in a study of T-cell memory formation after mild COVID-19. One entry per CDR3 protein, called by TCRdb with MiXCR from the 5' RACE reads. The sample records around 390,000 distinct CDR3 sequences, approximately 15% being singletons. The sample taken for sequencing was PBMCs or a T cell subset sorted from them (not recorded which). The receptors were sampled from a man aged 18 to 35 who had mild COVID-19 (a few samples of this study predate the infection). Cell type and time point are not known.

V gene TRBV5-6 combines with J gene TRBJ2-2, with 8 bases that match TRBD1. The junction had 12 bases not matched to a gene; V was cut back by 3 bases and J by 5 bases. The CDR3 totals 17 residues. Germline V CDR1 and CDR2: SGHDT, YYEEEE. The CDR3 loop is CASSSNGQGRRTGELFF. In DNA, the CDR3 is TGTGCCAGCAGCTCAAATGGACAGGGTAGGAGGACCGGGGAGCTGTTTTTT.

This clonotype was detected ten times or more. The chain employs TRBV5-1 and TRBJ2-7; tentatively, D is TRBD1 or TRBD2 (5 bases each). V was shortened by 0 bases and J by 3 bases, with 10 bases between the two germline ends. Looked up from germline, CDR1 is SGHRS and CDR2 is YFSETQ. This CDR3 is 14 amino acids long. The CDR3 loop is CASSLERGNYEQYF. In nucleotides, the CDR3 is TGCGCCAGCAGCTTGGAGAGGGGCAACTACGAGCAGTACTTC.

V and J are TRBV9 and TRBJ2-5; 7 positions match TRBD1. The germline V gene encodes CDR1 SGDLS and CDR2 YYNGEE. V was clipped by 4 bases and J by 5 bases; unmatched bases: 5. This CDR3 is 13 amino acids long. In DNA, the CDR3 is TGTGCCAGCAGCAGGGGGCCGGAGGAGACCCAGTACTTC. It encodes CASSRGPEETQYF. Supplemented by reference TRBV9 and TRBJ2-5, the full variable domain reads DSGVTQTPKHLITATGQRVTLRCSPRSGDLSVYWYQQSLDQGLQFLIQYYNGEERAKGNILERFSAQQFPDLHSELNLSSLELGDSALYFCASSRGPEETQYFGPGTRLLVL.

The chain combines TRBV27 with TRBJ2-5, with 10 nucleotides matching TRBD2. Germline V gene sequence: CDR1 MNHEY, CDR2 SMNVEV (reference sequence). V dropped 1 base and J dropped 3; count of bases not matched to a gene: 8. The CDR3 extends over 17 amino acids. The CDR3: CASSLWASGGVEETQYF. For the CDR3, the DNA is TGTGCCAGCAGTTTATGGGCTAGCGGGGGTGTAGAAGAGACCCAGTACTTC.

This clonotype has a handful of counts. The chain employs TRBV27 and TRBJ1-5; no definite D call. The germline V gene encodes CDR1 MNHEY and CDR2 SMNVEV (reference sequence). Trimming removed 0 bases from V and 3 bases from J, with 12 bases in between. The CDR3 has 16 amino acids. CDR3 sequence: CASSLSATGYNQPQHF. CDR3 sequence (DNA): TGTGCCAGCAGTTTATCCGCGACGGGTTACAATCAGCCCCAGCATTTT.

The rearrangement uses TRBV20-1 and TRBJ1-5; TRBD1 might be the D (5 bases). The CDR3 contains 16 residues. From germline, CDR1 is DFQATT and CDR2 SNEGSKA (reference sequence). V was pared by 6 bases and J by 6 bases, with 24 bases between. CDR3 sequence (DNA): TGCAGTGCCCTGCCAAGGGGAGGGTGGGGCGGTCAGCCCCAGCATTTT. Protein product: CSALPRGGWGGQPQHF.

Only a few counts were recorded for this clonotype. The chain recombines TRBV20-1 with TRBJ1-4; TRBD1 matches at 7 bases. V lost 2 bases and J lost 2; bases outside the gene matches: 8. The CDR3 extends over 16 amino acids. CDR1 is DFQATT and CDR2 is SNEGSKA in the germline V gene (reference sequence). This chain's CDR3 is CSARPPFRGTNEKLFF. DNA for the CDR3: TGCAGTGCTAGACCCCCTTTCAGGGGGACTAATGAAAAACTGTTTTTT.